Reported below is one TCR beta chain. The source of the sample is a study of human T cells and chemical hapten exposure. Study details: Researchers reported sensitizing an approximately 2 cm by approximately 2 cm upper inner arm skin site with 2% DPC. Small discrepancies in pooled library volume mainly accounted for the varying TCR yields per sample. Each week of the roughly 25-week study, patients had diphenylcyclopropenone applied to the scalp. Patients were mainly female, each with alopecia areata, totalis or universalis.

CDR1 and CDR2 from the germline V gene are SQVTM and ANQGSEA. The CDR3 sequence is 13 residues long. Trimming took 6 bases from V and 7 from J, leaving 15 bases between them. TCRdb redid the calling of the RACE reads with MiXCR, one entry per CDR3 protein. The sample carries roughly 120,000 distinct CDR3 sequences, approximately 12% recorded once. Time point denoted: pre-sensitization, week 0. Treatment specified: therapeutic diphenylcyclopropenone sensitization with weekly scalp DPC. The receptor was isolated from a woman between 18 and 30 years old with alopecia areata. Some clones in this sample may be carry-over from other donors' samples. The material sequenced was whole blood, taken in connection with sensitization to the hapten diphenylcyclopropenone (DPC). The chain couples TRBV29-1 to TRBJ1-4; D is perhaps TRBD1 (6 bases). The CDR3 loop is CSVAGAPGEKLFF. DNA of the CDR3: TGCAGCGTCGCAGGGGCCCCAGGTGAAAAACTGTTTTTT.